These T cell receptor beta chains were read from a single sample in a study of T cells in Graves' hyperthyroidism and ophthalmopathy. One entry per CDR3 protein, called by TCRdb with MiXCR from the multiplex PCR reads. The sample has about 680,000 distinct CDR3 sequences, 30% to 40% seen once. Sequenced: blood. These receptors came from a woman between 40 and 55 years old with Graves' hyperthyroidism. Each CDR3 is given with its conserved first and last residue. The order of the fields is V gene, D gene, clone size, J gene, CDR3 DNA, CDR3 protein. The D gene is left open where the match is weak. Where a row states a size, it is once, few, many or the class of an expanded clone; other rows omit it.

v_call: TRBV6-6
d_call: -
clone_size: few
j_call: TRBJ1-1
cdr3_nt: TGTGCCAGCAGTTACTCTACCCGAGAAGCTTTCTTT
cdr3_aa: CASSYSTREAFF

v_call: TRBV19
d_call: -
clone_size: few
j_call: TRBJ2-7
cdr3_nt: TGTGCCAGTAGTATAGGGACAGCTTCCTACGAGCAGTACTTC
cdr3_aa: CASSIGTASYEQYF

v_call: TRBV29-1
d_call: -
clone_size: -
j_call: TRBJ2-3
cdr3_nt: TGCAGCGGAAGGGGCAGATTCACAGATACGCAGTATTTT
cdr3_aa: CSGRGRFTDTQYF

v_call: TRBV7-9
d_call: -
clone_size: -
j_call: TRBJ1-1
cdr3_nt: TGTGCCAGCAGTTACTCGATGGCACCTTCGAACACTGAAGCTTTCTTT
cdr3_aa: CASSYSMAPSNTEAFF

v_call: TRBV7-9
d_call: -
clone_size: many
j_call: TRBJ1-2
cdr3_nt: TGTGCCACCCAAGAAGGCGGCAGGGTCGACGGCTACACCTTC
cdr3_aa: CATQEGGRVDGYTF

v_call: TRBV9
d_call: TRBD2
clone_size: few
j_call: TRBJ2-5
cdr3_nt: TGTGCCAGCAGCCGCGGGGGGACTAAAGTGGCGACCCAGTACTTC
cdr3_aa: CASSRGGTKVATQYF

v_call: TRBV29-1
d_call: -
clone_size: -
j_call: TRBJ1-3
cdr3_nt: TGCAGCGTTGACGACGGGGGCGCGAAAAACACCATATATTTT
cdr3_aa: CSVDDGGAKNTIYF

v_call: TRBV7-3
d_call: TRBD2
clone_size: -
j_call: TRBJ2-3
cdr3_nt: TGTGCCAGCAGCCCTAAAAGACTAGCCGGGACAGATACGCAGTATTTT
cdr3_aa: CASSPKRLAGTDTQYF

v_call: TRBV24-1
d_call: TRBD1
clone_size: -
j_call: TRBJ1-5
cdr3_nt: TGTGCCACCAGTTCTTGGACAGGGGGTAGCAATCAGCCCCAGCATTTT
cdr3_aa: CATSSWTGGSNQPQHF

v_call: TRBV10-1
d_call: -
clone_size: many
j_call: TRBJ1-2
cdr3_nt: TGCGCCAGCAGTGAGTCCAGCAACCGGGGCTACACCTTC
cdr3_aa: CASSESSNRGYTF

v_call: TRBV6-2/TRBV6-3
d_call: TRBD1
clone_size: many
j_call: TRBJ1-5
cdr3_nt: TGTGCCAGCACCGACCGCGACAGGGGCTCCCCAGCCCAGCATTTT
cdr3_aa: CASTDRDRGSPAQHF

v_call: TRBV19
d_call: -
clone_size: -
j_call: TRBJ1-5
cdr3_nt: TGTGCCAGTAGTATTCGGCAGTACAATCAGCCCCAGCATTTT
cdr3_aa: CASSIRQYNQPQHF

v_call: TRBV19
d_call: -
clone_size: -
j_call: TRBJ1-2
cdr3_nt: TGTGCCAGTAGTTCCTCCGGCAGGGGAAAGGAAGGCTACACCTTC
cdr3_aa: CASSSSGRGKEGYTF

v_call: TRBV5-1
d_call: TRBD2
clone_size: -
j_call: TRBJ2-7
cdr3_nt: TGCGCCAGCAGGAACGGACTAGCGGGAGGGTACGAGCAGTACTTC
cdr3_aa: CASRNGLAGGYEQYF

v_call: TRBV10-2
d_call: -
clone_size: many
j_call: TRBJ1-1
cdr3_nt: TGCGCCAGCAGTGAGGAGGTGCCCGGGTTCACTGAAGCTTTCTTT
cdr3_aa: CASSEEVPGFTEAFF

v_call: TRBV9
d_call: -
clone_size: -
j_call: TRBJ1-1
cdr3_nt: TGTGCCAGCAGCCGAGCGCCTGAGACTGAAGCTTTCTTT
cdr3_aa: CASSRAPETEAFF

v_call: TRBV7-9
d_call: -
clone_size: many
j_call: TRBJ1-5
cdr3_nt: TGTGCCAGCAGCTTCTCGGGGCTACATCAGCCCCAGCATTTT
cdr3_aa: CASSFSGLHQPQHF

v_call: TRBV7-4
d_call: TRBD2
clone_size: -
j_call: TRBJ2-1
cdr3_nt: TGTGCCAGCAGCTTAGGGCTAGCGGGGGGTAGTGAGCAGTTCTTC
cdr3_aa: CASSLGLAGGSEQFF

v_call: TRBV5-1
d_call: -
clone_size: -
j_call: TRBJ2-7
cdr3_nt: TGCGCCAGTTCTGGGACGACAAGCTCCTACGAGCAGTACTTC
cdr3_aa: CASSGTTSSYEQYF

v_call: TRBV10-3
d_call: -
clone_size: -
j_call: TRBJ1-1
cdr3_nt: TGTGCCAGCAGTCGTCACAGGGTATCCATGAACACTGAAGCTTTCTTT
cdr3_aa: CASSRHRVSMNTEAFF

v_call: TRBV7-8
d_call: -
clone_size: -
j_call: TRBJ2-2
cdr3_nt: TGTGCCAGCAGCGCCGGCCCTCGGGTCACCGGGGAGCTGTTTTTT
cdr3_aa: CASSAGPRVTGELFF

v_call: TRBV7-9
d_call: -
clone_size: many
j_call: TRBJ2-7
cdr3_nt: TGTGCCAGCACCCTCGGAGAGCGCTACGAGCAGTACTTC
cdr3_aa: CASTLGERYEQYF

v_call: TRBV20-1
d_call: TRBD2
clone_size: many
j_call: TRBJ2-5
cdr3_nt: TGCAGTCCCTCTACTAGCGGGGGGTACCAAGAGACCCAGTACTTC
cdr3_aa: CSPSTSGGYQETQYF

v_call: TRBV19
d_call: -
clone_size: -
j_call: TRBJ1-1
cdr3_nt: TGTGCCAGTAGTATAGATGACTCAATGGTGGGCCTGAACACTGAAGCTTTCTTT
cdr3_aa: CASSIDDSMVGLNTEAFF

v_call: TRBV15
d_call: -
clone_size: many
j_call: TRBJ1-2
cdr3_nt: TGTGCCACCAGCGGAGGGACTTTCTATGGCTACACCTTC
cdr3_aa: CATSGGTFYGYTF

v_call: TRBV12-3/TRBV12-4
d_call: -
clone_size: -
j_call: TRBJ1-2
cdr3_nt: TGTGCCAGCGGTCTACGACGACAGCGAGATCACTATGGCTACACCTTC
cdr3_aa: CASGLRRQRDHYGYTF

v_call: TRBV5-8
d_call: TRBD1
clone_size: -
j_call: TRBJ1-1
cdr3_nt: TGTGCCAGCAGATTAATACAGGGGGCTCTTACTGAAGCTTTCTTT
cdr3_aa: CASRLIQGALTEAFF

v_call: TRBV5-8
d_call: -
clone_size: -
j_call: TRBJ2-2
cdr3_nt: TGCGCCAGCAGCCCTACAGTGATCCCCGGGGAGCTGTTTTTT
cdr3_aa: CASSPTVIPGELFF

v_call: TRBV7-2
d_call: TRBD2
clone_size: -
j_call: TRBJ2-7
cdr3_nt: TGTGCCAGCAGCTTAGGGTGGACTAGCGGGGCCTTCGAGCAGTACTTC
cdr3_aa: CASSLGWTSGAFEQYF

v_call: TRBV6-1
d_call: -
clone_size: few
j_call: TRBJ1-4
cdr3_nt: TGTGCCAGCAGTGCCCAGGTTGGGGTTAATGAAAAACTGTTTTTT
cdr3_aa: CASSAQVGVNEKLFF

v_call: TRBV28
d_call: -
clone_size: -
j_call: TRBJ1-6
cdr3_nt: TGTGCCAGCAGTCTGGGGGTAATGTCACCCCTCCACTTT
cdr3_aa: CASSLGVMSPLHF

v_call: TRBV10-2
d_call: -
clone_size: -
j_call: TRBJ1-4
cdr3_nt: TGTGCCGGCAGTGAAGCGGCCCTTAATGAAAAACTGTTTTTT
cdr3_aa: CAGSEAALNEKLFF

v_call: TRBV6-2/TRBV6-3
d_call: -
clone_size: -
j_call: TRBJ1-4
cdr3_nt: TGTGCCAGCAGTAGTCCGCAGGCGAGTGAAAAACTGTTTTTT
cdr3_aa: CASSSPQASEKLFF

v_call: TRBV2
d_call: -
clone_size: many
j_call: TRBJ1-5
cdr3_nt: TGTGCCAGCAGTGAAGGATTTAGCAATCAGCCCCAGCATTTT
cdr3_aa: CASSEGFSNQPQHF

v_call: TRBV25-1
d_call: TRBD2
clone_size: -
j_call: TRBJ2-7
cdr3_nt: TGTGCCAGCAGTCCGCTGACTAGCGGACTCTCCTACGAGCAGTACTTC
cdr3_aa: CASSPLTSGLSYEQYF

v_call: TRBV19
d_call: -
clone_size: -
j_call: TRBJ2-7
cdr3_nt: TGTGCCAGTAGTATAGCCTTGGGTCGCGAGCAGTACTTC
cdr3_aa: CASSIALGREQYF

v_call: TRBV4-3
d_call: -
clone_size: -
j_call: TRBJ2-6
cdr3_nt: TGCGCCAGCAGCCAAGAGGGGGACGTCGCCAACGTCCTGACTTTC
cdr3_aa: CASSQEGDVANVLTF

v_call: TRBV28
d_call: -
clone_size: few
j_call: TRBJ1-1
cdr3_nt: TGTGCCAGCAGTTTAATGCTCGACCGCACTGAAGCTTTCTTT
cdr3_aa: CASSLMLDRTEAFF

v_call: TRBV9
d_call: TRBD2
clone_size: -
j_call: TRBJ2-7
cdr3_nt: TGTGCCAGCAGCGTAGAAGCGGGAGGGTCAACCTACGAGCAGTACTTC
cdr3_aa: CASSVEAGGSTYEQYF

v_call: TRBV25-1
d_call: TRBD1
clone_size: -
j_call: TRBJ1-2
cdr3_nt: TGTGCCAGCGTCCAGGCAGGGGGCCATGGCTACACCTTC
cdr3_aa: CASVQAGGHGYTF

v_call: TRBV24-1
d_call: TRBD1
clone_size: few
j_call: TRBJ2-2
cdr3_nt: TGTGCCACCAGTGATTCCGGGACAGGATACGCGAACACCGGGGAGCTGTTTTTT
cdr3_aa: CATSDSGTGYANTGELFF

v_call: TRBV20-1
d_call: -
clone_size: many
j_call: TRBJ1-1
cdr3_nt: TGCAGTGCTAGCAGGCCCATATTGAACACTGAAGCTTTCTTT
cdr3_aa: CSASRPILNTEAFF

v_call: TRBV6-2/TRBV6-3
d_call: -
clone_size: few
j_call: TRBJ1-5
cdr3_nt: TGTGCCAGCACCGAAAGCAGGGATCAGCCCCAGCATTTT
cdr3_aa: CASTESRDQPQHF

v_call: TRBV27
d_call: TRBD1
clone_size: -
j_call: TRBJ2-7
cdr3_nt: TGTGCCAGCAGTCTTATTTCAGGGGGCGGCTACGAGCAGTACTTC
cdr3_aa: CASSLISGGGYEQYF

v_call: TRBV7-2
d_call: TRBD2
clone_size: -
j_call: TRBJ2-3
cdr3_nt: TGTGCCAGTAGTGGGGCGGGGGGGCCAATGCGCGCAGATACGCAGTATTTT
cdr3_aa: CASSGAGGPMRADTQYF

v_call: TRBV6-5
d_call: TRBD1
clone_size: many
j_call: TRBJ2-7
cdr3_nt: TGTGCCAGTGGGACAGGGGGATACGAGCAGTACTTC
cdr3_aa: CASGTGGYEQYF